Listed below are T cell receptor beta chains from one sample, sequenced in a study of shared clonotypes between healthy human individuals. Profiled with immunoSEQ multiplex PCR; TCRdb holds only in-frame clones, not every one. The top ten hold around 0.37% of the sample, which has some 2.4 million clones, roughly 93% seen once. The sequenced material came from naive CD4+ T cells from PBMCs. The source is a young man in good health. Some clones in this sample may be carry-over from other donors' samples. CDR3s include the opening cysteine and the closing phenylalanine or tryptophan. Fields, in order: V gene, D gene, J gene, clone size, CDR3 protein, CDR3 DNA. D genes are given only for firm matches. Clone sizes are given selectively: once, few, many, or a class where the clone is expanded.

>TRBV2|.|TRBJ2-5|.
CASSERDGETQYF
TGTGCCAGCAGTGAAAGGGACGGGGAGACCCAGTACTTC
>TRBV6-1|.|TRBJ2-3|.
CASSEVSGVFTDTQYF
TGTGCCAGCAGTGAAGTGTCAGGGGTATTCACAGATACGCAGTATTTT
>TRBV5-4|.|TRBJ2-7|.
CASSLGTAGTHYEQYF
TGTGCCAGCAGCTTGGGAACCGCCGGGACACACTACGAGCAGTACTTC
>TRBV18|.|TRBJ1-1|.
CASSPRAQNTEAFF
TGTGCCAGCTCACCAAGGGCTCAGAACACTGAAGCTTTCTTT
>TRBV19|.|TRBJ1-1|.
CASSIAQANTEAFF
TGTGCCAGTAGTATAGCCCAGGCGAACACTGAAGCTTTCTTT
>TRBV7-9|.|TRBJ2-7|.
CASSLSGRLEQYF
TGTGCCAGCAGCTTATCGGGACGACTCGAGCAGTACTTC
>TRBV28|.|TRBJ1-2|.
CASSYPGRSNYGYTF
TGTGCCAGCAGTTATCCCGGGCGGTCAAACTATGGCTACACCTTC
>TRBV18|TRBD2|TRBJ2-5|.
CASSRGSGNQETQYF
TGTGCCAGCTCACGAGGTAGCGGGAACCAAGAGACCCAGTACTTC
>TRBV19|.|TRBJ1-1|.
CASSIDPRTNTEAFF
TGTGCCAGTAGTATAGATCCCCGGACGAACACTGAAGCTTTCTTT
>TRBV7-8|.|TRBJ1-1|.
CASSPGVGGYTEAFF
TGTGCCAGCAGCCCGGGTGTGGGGGGTTACACTGAAGCTTTCTTT
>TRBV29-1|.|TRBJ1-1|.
CSARGDTEAFF
TGCAGCGCCCGGGGGGACACTGAAGCTTTCTTT
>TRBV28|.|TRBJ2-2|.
CASSLVPRRESTGELFF
TGTGCCAGCAGTTTAGTACCCCGCAGGGAATCCACCGGGGAGCTGTTTTTT
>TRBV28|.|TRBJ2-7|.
CASTTVTGNHLYEQYF
TGTGCCAGCACGACGGTAACTGGCAACCACCTCTACGAGCAGTACTTC
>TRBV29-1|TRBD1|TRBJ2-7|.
CSVRPGQGSYEQYF
TGCAGCGTTAGACCGGGACAGGGATCCTACGAGCAGTACTTC
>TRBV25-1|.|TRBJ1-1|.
CASSEYGQSEAFF
TGTGCCAGCAGTGAATACGGACAGAGTGAAGCTTTCTTT
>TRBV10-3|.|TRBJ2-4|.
CAISPRDPGSIQYF
TGTGCCATCAGCCCCCGGGACCCGGGGTCCATTCAGTACTTC
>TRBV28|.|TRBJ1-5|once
CASSYINQPQHF
TGTGCCAGCAGTTATATCAATCAGCCCCAGCATTTT
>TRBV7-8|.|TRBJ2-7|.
CASSLQKDSRIYEQYF
TGTGCCAGCAGCCTACAAAAGGACAGTCGCATCTACGAGCAGTACTTC
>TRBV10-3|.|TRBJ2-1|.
CAISESMGRSSSYNEQFF
TGTGCCATCAGTGAGTCGATGGGGCGGTCTAGCTCCTACAATGAGCAGTTCTTC
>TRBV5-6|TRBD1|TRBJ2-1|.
CASSWGGTGGDREQFF
TGTGCCAGCAGCTGGGGTGGGACAGGGGGCGATCGGGAGCAGTTCTTC
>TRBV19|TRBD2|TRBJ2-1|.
CASSIPPGTSSNEQFF
TGTGCCAGTAGTATCCCCCCAGGGACTAGCTCTAATGAGCAGTTCTTC
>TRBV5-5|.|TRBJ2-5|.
CASSLVIGTFEETQYF
TGTGCCAGCAGCTTGGTGATCGGGACATTCGAAGAGACCCAGTACTTC
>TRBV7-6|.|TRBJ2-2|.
CASSFRGSNTGELFF
TGTGCCAGCAGCTTCCGGGGGAGTAACACCGGGGAGCTGTTTTTT
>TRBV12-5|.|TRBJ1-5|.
CASADGTLNQPQHF
TGTGCTAGTGCCGATGGGACACTTAATCAGCCCCAGCATTTT
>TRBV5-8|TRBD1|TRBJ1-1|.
CASSFSDRGLNTEAFF
TGTGCCAGCAGCTTTTCGGACAGGGGCTTGAACACTGAAGCTTTCTTT
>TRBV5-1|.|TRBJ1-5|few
CASSSGLGSNQPQHF
TGCGCCAGCAGCTCGGGACTGGGTAGCAATCAGCCCCAGCATTTT
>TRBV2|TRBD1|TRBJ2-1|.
CASHGTANNEQFF
TGTGCCTCTCACGGGACAGCCAACAATGAGCAGTTCTTC
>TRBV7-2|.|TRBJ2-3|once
CASSWAGAGADTQYF
TGTGCCAGCAGCTGGGCAGGGGCAGGTGCAGATACGCAGTATTTT
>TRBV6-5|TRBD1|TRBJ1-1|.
CASSYKQGATEAFF
TGTGCCAGCAGTTACAAACAGGGGGCTACTGAAGCTTTCTTT
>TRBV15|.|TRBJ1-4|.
CATSRGRSEKLFF
TGTGCCACCAGCAGGGGGCGCAGTGAAAAACTGTTTTTT
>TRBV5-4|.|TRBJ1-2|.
CASSLAGGRSYGYTF
TGTGCCAGCAGCTTGGCCGGGGGGCGAAGCTATGGCTACACCTTC
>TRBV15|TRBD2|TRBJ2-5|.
CATSRDGTSGTETQYF
TGTGCCACCAGCAGAGATGGGACTAGCGGGACGGAGACCCAGTACTTC
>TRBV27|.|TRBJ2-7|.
CASSFRGPSYEQYF
TGTGCCAGCAGTTTCCGGGGGCCCTCCTACGAGCAGTACTTC
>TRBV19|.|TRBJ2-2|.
CASSRLAGWAGELFF
TGTGCCAGTAGTAGACTGGCAGGGTGGGCCGGGGAGCTGTTTTTT
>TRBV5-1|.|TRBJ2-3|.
CASSPQARGADTQYF
TGCGCCAGCAGCCCACAGGCGAGAGGGGCAGATACGCAGTATTTT
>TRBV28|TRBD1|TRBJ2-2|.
CASSFYQPTGGVTGELFF
TGTGCCAGCAGTTTCTACCAGCCTACAGGGGGCGTAACCGGGGAGCTGTTTTTT
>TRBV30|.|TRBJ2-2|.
CAWSPGHGELFF
TGTGCCTGGAGTCCAGGGCATGGGGAGCTGTTTTTT
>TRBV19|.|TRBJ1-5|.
CASSKGLRVQPQHF
TGTGCCAGTAGTAAGGGACTCAGAGTCCAGCCCCAGCATTTT
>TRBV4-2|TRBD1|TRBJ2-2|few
CASSTRQGNTGELFF
TGTGCCAGCAGCACCCGACAGGGGAACACCGGGGAGCTGTTTTTT
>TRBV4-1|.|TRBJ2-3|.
CASSQEGRGMETDTQYF
TGCGCCAGCAGCCAAGAAGGTCGCGGGATGGAAACAGATACGCAGTATTTT
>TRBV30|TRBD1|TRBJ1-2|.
CAWRSRTGRSYGYTF
TGTGCCTGGAGGTCTCGGACAGGGCGCTCATATGGCTACACCTTC
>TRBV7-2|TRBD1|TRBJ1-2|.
CASSLGTGRLVGYTF
TGTGCCAGCAGCTTAGGGACAGGGCGTTTAGTTGGCTACACCTTC
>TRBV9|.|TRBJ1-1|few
CASSVAEKMNTEAFF
TGTGCCAGCAGTGTGGCAGAGAAGATGAACACTGAAGCTTTCTTT
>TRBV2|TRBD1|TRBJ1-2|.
CASSDYQTGPQGNYGYTF
TGTGCCAGCAGTGACTATCAGACAGGGCCCCAGGGGAACTATGGCTACACCTTC
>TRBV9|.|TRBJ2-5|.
CASSVPGSARRETQYF
TGTGCCAGCAGCGTCCCGGGTTCTGCTAGACGAGAGACCCAGTACTTC
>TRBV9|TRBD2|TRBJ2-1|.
CASSVVGLAGVSYNEQFF
TGTGCCAGCAGCGTAGTAGGTCTAGCGGGGGTCTCCTACAATGAGCAGTTCTTC
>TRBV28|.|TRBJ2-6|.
CASSTYLWANVLTF
TGTGCCAGCAGTACGTATCTGTGGGCCAACGTCCTGACTTTC
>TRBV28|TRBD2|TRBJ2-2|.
CASSLGLAGPNTGELFF
TGTGCCAGCAGTTTAGGACTAGCGGGCCCGAACACCGGGGAGCTGTTTTTT
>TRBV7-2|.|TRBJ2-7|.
CASSFERFVYEQYF
TGTGCCAGCAGCTTCGAGCGTTTCGTCTACGAGCAGTACTTC
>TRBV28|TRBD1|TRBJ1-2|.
CASSSHRTGRYYGYTF
TGTGCCAGCAGTTCACACCGGACAGGGAGATATTATGGCTACACCTTC
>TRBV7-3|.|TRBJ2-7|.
CASSSSPVVSEQYF
TGTGCCAGCAGCTCCTCCCCCGTCGTAAGCGAGCAGTACTTC
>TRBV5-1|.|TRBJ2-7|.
CASSLEYTHYEQYF
TGCGCCAGCAGCTTGGAGTACACTCACTACGAGCAGTACTTC
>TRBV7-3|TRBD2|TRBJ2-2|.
CASSIWTSGKAGGELFF
TGTGCCAGCAGCATCTGGACTAGCGGGAAAGCTGGCGGGGAGCTGTTTTTT
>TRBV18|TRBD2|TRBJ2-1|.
CASSPAAGLGPNEQFF
TGTGCCAGCTCACCAGCGGCCGGACTAGGTCCCAATGAGCAGTTCTTC